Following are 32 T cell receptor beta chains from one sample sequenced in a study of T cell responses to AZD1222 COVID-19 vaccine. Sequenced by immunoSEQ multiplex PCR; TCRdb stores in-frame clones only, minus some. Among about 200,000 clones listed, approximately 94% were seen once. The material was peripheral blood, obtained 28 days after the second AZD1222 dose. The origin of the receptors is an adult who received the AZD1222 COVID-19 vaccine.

The CDR3 bases are TGCGCCAGCAGCCAAGACGTGGGGAGCACAGATACGCAGTATTTT. This sequence encodes CASSQDVGSTDTQYF. V and J are TRBV4-1 and TRBJ2-3, with D uncertain. The CDR3 has 15 amino acids. CDR1 and CDR2 from the germline V gene are MGHRA and YSYEKL. V dropped 0 bases and J dropped 0 bases, with 7 bases sitting between them.

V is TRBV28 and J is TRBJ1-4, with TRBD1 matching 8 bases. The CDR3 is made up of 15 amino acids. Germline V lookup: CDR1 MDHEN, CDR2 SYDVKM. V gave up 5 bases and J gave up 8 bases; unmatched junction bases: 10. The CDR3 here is CASSEIGTGQEKLFF. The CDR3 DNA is TGTGCCAGCAGTGAAATTGGGACAGGTCAAGAAAAACTGTTTTTT.

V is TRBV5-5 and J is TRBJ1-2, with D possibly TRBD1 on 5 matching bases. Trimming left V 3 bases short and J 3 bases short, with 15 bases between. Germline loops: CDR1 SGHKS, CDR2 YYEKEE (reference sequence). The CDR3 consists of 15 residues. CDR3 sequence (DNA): TGTGCCAGCAGCTGGGGGACCGAAGGATACTATGGCTACACCTTC. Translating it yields CASSWGTEGYYGYTF.

The CDR3, as DNA: TGTGCCAGCAGCCAGATGGAGAACACTGAAGCTTTCTTT. Its translation is CASSQMENTEAFF. The chain couples TRBV3-1 (or the pseudogene TRBV3-2) to TRBJ1-1; no clear D. This CDR3 contains 13 residues. V lost 3 bases to trimming and J lost 1 base, with 6 bases between them. The germline CDR1 and CDR2 sequences are LGHDT and YNNKEL (reference sequence).

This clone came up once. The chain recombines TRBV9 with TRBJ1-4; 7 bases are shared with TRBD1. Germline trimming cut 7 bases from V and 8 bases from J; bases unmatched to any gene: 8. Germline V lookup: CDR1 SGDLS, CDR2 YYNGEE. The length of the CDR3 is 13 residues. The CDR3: CASGDRAREKLFF. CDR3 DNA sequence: TGTGCCAGCGGTGACAGGGCTCGGGAAAAACTGTTTTTT.

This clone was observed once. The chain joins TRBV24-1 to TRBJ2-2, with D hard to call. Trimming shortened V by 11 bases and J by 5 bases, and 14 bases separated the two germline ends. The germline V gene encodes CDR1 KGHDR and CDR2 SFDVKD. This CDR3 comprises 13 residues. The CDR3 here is CASAKGGTGELFF. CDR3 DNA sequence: TGTGCCAGCGCGAAAGGTGGGACCGGGGAGCTGTTTTTT.

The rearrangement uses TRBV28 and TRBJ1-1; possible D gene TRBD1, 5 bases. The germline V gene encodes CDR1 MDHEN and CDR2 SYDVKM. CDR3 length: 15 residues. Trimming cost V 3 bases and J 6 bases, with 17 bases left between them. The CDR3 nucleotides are TGTGCCAGCAGTTTTCTGGGCAGGGTTACCCCTGAAGCTTTCTTT. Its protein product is CASSFLGRVTPEAFF.

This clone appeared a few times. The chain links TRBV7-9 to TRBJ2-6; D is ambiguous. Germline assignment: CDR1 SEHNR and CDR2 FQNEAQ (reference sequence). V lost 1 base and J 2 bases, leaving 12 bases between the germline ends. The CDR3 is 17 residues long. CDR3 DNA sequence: TGTGCCAGCAGCTTAGGGGCAGGTGTCACTGGGGCCAACGTCCTGACTTTC. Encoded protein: CASSLGAGVTGANVLTF. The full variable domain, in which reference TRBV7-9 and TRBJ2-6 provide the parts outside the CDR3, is DTGVSQNPRHKITKRGQNVTFRCDPISEHNRLYWYRQTLGQGPEFLTYFQNEAQLEKSRLLSDRFSAERPKGSFSTLEIQRTEQGDSAMYLCASSLGAGVTGANVLTFGAGSRLTVL.

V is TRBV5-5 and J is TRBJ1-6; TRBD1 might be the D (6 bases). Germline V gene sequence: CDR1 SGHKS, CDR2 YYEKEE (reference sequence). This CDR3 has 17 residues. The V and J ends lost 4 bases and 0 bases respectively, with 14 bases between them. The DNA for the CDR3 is TGTGCCAGCAGCCACAGGGCCTTAAGCTCCTATAATTCACCCCTCCACTTT. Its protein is CASSHRALSSYNSPLHF.

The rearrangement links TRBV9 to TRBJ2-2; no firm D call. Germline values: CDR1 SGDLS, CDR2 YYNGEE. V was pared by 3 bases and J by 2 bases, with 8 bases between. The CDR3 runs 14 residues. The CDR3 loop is CASSAAANTGELFF. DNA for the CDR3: TGTGCCAGCAGCGCGGCAGCCAACACCGGGGAGCTGTTTTTT.

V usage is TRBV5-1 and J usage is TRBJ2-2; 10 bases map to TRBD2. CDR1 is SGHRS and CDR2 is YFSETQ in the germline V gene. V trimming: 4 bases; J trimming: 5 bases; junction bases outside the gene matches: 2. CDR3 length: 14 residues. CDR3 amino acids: CASSTSGVTGELFF. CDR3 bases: TGCGCCAGCAGCACTAGCGGGGTTACCGGGGAGCTGTTTTTT.

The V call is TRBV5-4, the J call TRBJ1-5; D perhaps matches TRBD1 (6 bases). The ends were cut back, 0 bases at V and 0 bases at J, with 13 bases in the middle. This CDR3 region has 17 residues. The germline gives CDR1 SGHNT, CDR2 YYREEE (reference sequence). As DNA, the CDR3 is TGTGCCAGCAGCTTGGACGGGGGCGGCTATAGCAATCAGCCCCAGCATTTT. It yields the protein CASSLDGGGYSNQPQHF.

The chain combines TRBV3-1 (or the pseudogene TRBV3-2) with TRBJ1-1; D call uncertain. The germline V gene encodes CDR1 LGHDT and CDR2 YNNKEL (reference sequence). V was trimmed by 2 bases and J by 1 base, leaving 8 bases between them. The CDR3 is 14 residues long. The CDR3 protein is CASSQFDGNTEAFF. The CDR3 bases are TGTGCCAGCAGCCAATTCGACGGGAACACTGAAGCTTTCTTT.

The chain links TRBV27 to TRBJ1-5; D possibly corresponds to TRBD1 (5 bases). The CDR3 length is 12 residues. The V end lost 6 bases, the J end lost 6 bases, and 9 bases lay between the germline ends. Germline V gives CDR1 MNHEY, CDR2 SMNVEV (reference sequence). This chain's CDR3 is CASRGGSQPQHF. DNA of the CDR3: TGTGCCAGCAGGGGGGGAAGTCAGCCCCAGCATTTT.

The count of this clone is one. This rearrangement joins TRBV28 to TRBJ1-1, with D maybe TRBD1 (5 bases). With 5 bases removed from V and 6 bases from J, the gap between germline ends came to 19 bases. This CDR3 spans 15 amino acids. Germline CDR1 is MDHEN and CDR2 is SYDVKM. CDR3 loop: CASSPPGGAYPEAFF. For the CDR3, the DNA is TGTGCCAGCAGTCCCCCGGGGGGTGCATACCCTGAAGCTTTCTTT.

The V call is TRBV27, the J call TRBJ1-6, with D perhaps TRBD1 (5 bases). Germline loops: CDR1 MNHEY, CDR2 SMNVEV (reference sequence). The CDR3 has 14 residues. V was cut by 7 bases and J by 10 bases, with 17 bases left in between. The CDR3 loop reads CASNRGLPSSPLHF. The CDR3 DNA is TGTGCCAGCAACCGGGGCCTACCATCCTCACCCCTCCACTTT.

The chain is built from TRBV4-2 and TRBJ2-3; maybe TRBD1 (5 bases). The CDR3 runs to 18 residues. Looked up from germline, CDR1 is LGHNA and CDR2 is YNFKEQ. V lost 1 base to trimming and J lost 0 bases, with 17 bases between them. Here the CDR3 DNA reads TGTGCCAGCAGCCAAGGCCCCTCAGTGGGGCTTAGCACAGATACGCAGTATTTT. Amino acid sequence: CASSQGPSVGLSTDTQYF.

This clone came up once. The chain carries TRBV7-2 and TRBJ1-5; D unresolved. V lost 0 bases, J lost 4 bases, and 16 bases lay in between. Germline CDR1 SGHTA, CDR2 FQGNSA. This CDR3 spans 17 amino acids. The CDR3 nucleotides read TGTGCCAGCAGCTTAGCGGATTACAGTGAGCTTAATCAGCCCCAGCATTTT. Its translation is CASSLADYSELNQPQHF.

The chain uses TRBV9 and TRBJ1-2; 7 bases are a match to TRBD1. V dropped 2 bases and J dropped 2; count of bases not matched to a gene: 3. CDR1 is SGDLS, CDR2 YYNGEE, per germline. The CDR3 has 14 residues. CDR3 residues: CASSVGQWNYGYTF. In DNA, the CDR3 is TGTGCCAGCAGCGTGGGACAGTGGAACTATGGCTACACCTTC. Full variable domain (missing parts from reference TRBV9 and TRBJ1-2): DSGVTQTPKHLITATGQRVTLRCSPRSGDLSVYWYQQSLDQGLQFLIQYYNGEERAKGNILERFSAQQFPDLHSELNLSSLELGDSALYFCASSVGQWNYGYTFGSGTRLTVV.

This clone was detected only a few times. In DNA, the CDR3 is TGTGCCATCAGTGAGGCCAGGGATAATTCACCCCTCCACTTT. Translation gives CAISEARDNSPLHF. The rearrangement links TRBV10-3 to TRBJ1-6; D is possibly TRBD1 (5 bases). Trimming pared 2 bases from V and 5 bases from J, leaving 7 bases between. In germline, CDR1 is ENHRY, CDR2 SYGVKD. The CDR3 is 14 amino acids.

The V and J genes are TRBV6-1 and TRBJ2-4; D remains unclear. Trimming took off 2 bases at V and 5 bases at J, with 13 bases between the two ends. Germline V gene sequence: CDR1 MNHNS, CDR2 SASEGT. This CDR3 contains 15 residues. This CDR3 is CASSEPWVLENIQYF. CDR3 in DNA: TGTGCCAGCAGTGAACCGTGGGTTCTCGAAAACATTCAGTACTTC.

CDR3 bases: TGTGCCAGCAGTGAGGGGGACATACTTCGAGAGACCCAGTACTTC. It encodes CASSEGDILRETQYF. V usage is TRBV6-1 and J usage is TRBJ2-5; a possible D gene is TRBD1 (6 bases). The CDR3 sequence is 15 residues long. Per the germline V gene, CDR1 is MNHNS and CDR2 is SASEGT. V was cut by 3 bases and J by 4 bases, with 15 bases left in between.

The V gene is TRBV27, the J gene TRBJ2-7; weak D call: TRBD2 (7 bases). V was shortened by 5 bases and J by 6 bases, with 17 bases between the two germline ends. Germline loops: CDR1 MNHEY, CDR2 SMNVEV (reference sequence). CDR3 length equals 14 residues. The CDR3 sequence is CASSREVRGAEQYF. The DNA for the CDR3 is TGTGCCAGCAGTAGAGAGGTCCGGGGGGCCGAGCAGTACTTC.

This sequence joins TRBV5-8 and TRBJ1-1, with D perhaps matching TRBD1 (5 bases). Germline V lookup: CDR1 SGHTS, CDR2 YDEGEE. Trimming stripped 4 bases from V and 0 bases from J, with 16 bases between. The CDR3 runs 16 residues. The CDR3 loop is CASSPVVGGVNTEAFF. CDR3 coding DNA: TGTGCCAGCAGCCCGGTTGTCGGAGGGGTGAACACTGAAGCTTTCTTT.

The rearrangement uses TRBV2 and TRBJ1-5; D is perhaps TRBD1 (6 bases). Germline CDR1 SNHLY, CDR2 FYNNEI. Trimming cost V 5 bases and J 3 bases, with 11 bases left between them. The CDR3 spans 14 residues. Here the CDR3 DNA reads TGTGCCAGCAGTCCTAGGACAGTCAATCAGCCCCAGCATTTT. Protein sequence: CASSPRTVNQPQHF.

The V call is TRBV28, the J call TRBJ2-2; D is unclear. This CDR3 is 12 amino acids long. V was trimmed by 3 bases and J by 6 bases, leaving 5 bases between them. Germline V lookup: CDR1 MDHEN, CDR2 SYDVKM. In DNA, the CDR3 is TGTGCCAGCAGTTTGTCTCCCGGGGAGCTGTTTTTT. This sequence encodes CASSLSPGELFF.

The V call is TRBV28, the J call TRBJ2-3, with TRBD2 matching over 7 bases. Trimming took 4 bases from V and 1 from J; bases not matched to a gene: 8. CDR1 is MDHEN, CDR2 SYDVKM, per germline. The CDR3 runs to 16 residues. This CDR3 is CASSSSGSGGTDTQYF. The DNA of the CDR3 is TGTGCCAGCAGTTCCTCGGGAAGCGGGGGCACAGATACGCAGTATTTT.

The CDR3 reads CASSDRQGRSPLHF. The CDR3 nucleotides are TGTGCCAGCAGCGACCGACAGGGACGTTCACCCCTCCACTTT. The rearrangement links TRBV11-1 to TRBJ1-6; 7 bases match TRBD1. The V and J ends lost 5 bases and 9 bases, in that order; junction bases with no gene match: 7. Germline values: CDR1 SGHAT, CDR2 FQDESV (reference sequence). The CDR3 is 14 amino acids.

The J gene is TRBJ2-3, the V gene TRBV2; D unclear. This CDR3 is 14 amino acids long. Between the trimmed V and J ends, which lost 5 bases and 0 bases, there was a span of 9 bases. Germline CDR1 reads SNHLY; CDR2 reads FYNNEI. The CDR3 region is CASSFLVSTDTQYF. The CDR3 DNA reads TGTGCCAGCAGTTTTCTAGTTAGCACAGATACGCAGTATTTT.

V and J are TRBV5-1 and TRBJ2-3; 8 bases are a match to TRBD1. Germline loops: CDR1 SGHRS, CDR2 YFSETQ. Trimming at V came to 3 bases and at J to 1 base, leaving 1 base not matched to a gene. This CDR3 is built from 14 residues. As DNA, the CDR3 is TGCGCCAGCAGCTCGGGACAGGGCACAGATACGCAGTATTTT. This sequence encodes CASSSGQGTDTQYF.

The CDR3 loop reads CASSQSGGSQGAKDNEQFF. Here the CDR3 DNA reads TGTGCCAGCAGTCAGTCCGGGGGGTCACAGGGGGCTAAAGACAATGAGCAGTTCTTC. This rearrangement joins TRBV6-2 or TRBV6-3 to TRBJ2-1, with TRBD1 matching over 9 bases. Looked up from germline, CDR1 is MNHEY and CDR2 is SVGEGT. This CDR3 spans 19 amino acids. The V and J ends lost 5 bases and 5 bases, in that order; junction bases with no gene match: 19.

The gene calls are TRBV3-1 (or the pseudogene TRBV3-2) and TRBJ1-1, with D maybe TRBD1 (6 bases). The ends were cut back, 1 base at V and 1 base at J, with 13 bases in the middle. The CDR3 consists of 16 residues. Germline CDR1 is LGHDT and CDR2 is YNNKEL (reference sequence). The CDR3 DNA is TGTGCCAGCAGCCAAGGGTCCCGGACAGAGAACACTGAAGCTTTCTTT. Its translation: CASSQGSRTENTEAFF.